This T cell receptor (beta chain) was obtained from a study of T cell changes during pregnancy in multiple sclerosis. Looked up from germline, CDR1 is SGHDT and CDR2 is YYEEEE. The CDR3 sequence is 15 residues long. Deletions cut 7 bases from V and 3 bases from J, with 18 bases between. This clone was recorded only once. Sequencing used immunoSEQ multiplex PCR; TCRdb keeps in-frame clones, though not all of them. The table shows roughly 65,000 clones, with more than 75% occurring only once. The V gene is TRBV5-6, the J gene TRBJ2-3; possibly TRBD1 for D (6 bases). The source was peripheral blood, collected in the third trimester of pregnancy. The sequence was obtained from a female donor in good health, enrolled as a control in a pregnancy study. CDR3 sequence (DNA): TGTGCCAGCGGCGCGACCGGACAGATAACAGATACGCAGTATTTT. Encoded protein: CASGATGQITDTQYF.